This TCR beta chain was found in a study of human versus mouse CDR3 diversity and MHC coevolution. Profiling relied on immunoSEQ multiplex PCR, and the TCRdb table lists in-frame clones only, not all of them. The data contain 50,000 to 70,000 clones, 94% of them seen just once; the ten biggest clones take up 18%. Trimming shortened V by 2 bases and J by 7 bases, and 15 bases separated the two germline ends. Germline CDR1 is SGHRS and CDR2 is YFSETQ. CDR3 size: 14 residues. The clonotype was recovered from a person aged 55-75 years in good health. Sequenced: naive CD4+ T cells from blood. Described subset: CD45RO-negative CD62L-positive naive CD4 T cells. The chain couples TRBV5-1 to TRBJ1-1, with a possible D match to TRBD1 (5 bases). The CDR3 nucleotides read TGCGCCAGCAGCTTTAGGCCCAGAGACAGTGAAGCTTTCTTT. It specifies CASSFRPRDSEAFF.